Sequencing of this T cell receptor beta chain was carried out in a study of cytomegalovirus exposure and HLA in healthy donors. Whole-study findings and limits: For most subjects, TCR beta sequences were reported to predict HLA-A and HLA-B alleles with accuracy. In a later analysis, common viral pathogens appeared linked to several of the most significant clusters.

PCR primers comprised 60 Vbeta and 13 Jbeta primers. Produced via immunoSEQ multiplex PCR; TCRdb's table is partial and in-frame only. The listing contains about 130,000 clones. The CDR3 runs 17 residues. The trim removed 2 bases at V and 3 bases at J, leaving 11 bases unmatched. The V gene's germline CDR1 is LGHNA and CDR2 YSLEER. Remarks on this clone: Its target is unknown.

What was sequenced was PBMCs. This chain joins TRBV4-3 and TRBJ1-1; 8 nucleotides line up with TRBD1. The clonotype was recovered from a woman aged 40-49 years in good health and CMV-seropositive. CDR3 bases: TGCGCCAGCAGCCAAAACTCCGTGACAGGGGAGGACACTGAAGCTTTCTTT. Its translation: CASSQNSVTGEDTEAFF.